This T cell receptor (beta chain) was sequenced during a study of PD-1 blockade in classical Hodgkin lymphoma. As to this clone: This CDR3 is also generated by other DNA sequences in the sample.

Relapse was seen in all patients after autologous stem cell transplantation, and brentuximab vedotin exposure was variable. This CDR3 region has 13 residues. V trimming: 8 bases; J trimming: 3 bases; junction bases outside the gene matches: 4. Germline V gene sequence: CDR1 MNHNS, CDR2 SASEGT. The table came from immunoSEQ multiplex PCR; TCRdb's copy has only in-frame clones and leaves some out. The sample consists of some 60,000 clones, around 91% of them appearing once. The receptor was isolated from a human donor with classical Hodgkin lymphoma. The sample was peripheral blood mononuclear cells (PBMCs), taken at baseline. The V call is TRBV6-1, the J call TRBJ1-3; TRBD1 agrees at 7 bases. CDR3 amino acids: CASRQGGGNTIYF. CDR3 coding DNA: TGTGCCAGCCGGCAGGGGGGTGGAAACACCATATATTTT.